These T cell receptor beta chains were read from a single sample in a study of STAT5B mutations in CD4+ large granular lymphocyte leukemia. Assay used: immunoSEQ multiplex PCR; TCRdb lists only in-frame clones, some missing. The sample includes about 33,000 clones, 87% of them seen just once. Input material: CD4+ T cells from blood buffy coats. Receptors originate from a human donor in good health. The CDR3 runs from the conserved cysteine through the conserved F or W. The D gene is left open where the match is weak. Expanded clones get a size class; other rows say once, few or many, or leave the size out.

v_call,j_call,clone_size,d_call,cdr3_nt,cdr3_aa
TRBV19,TRBJ1-5,NA,NA,TGTGCCAGTAGTATGCAGGGAGTAGGGCAGCCCCAGCATTTT,CASSMQGVGQPQHF
TRBV9,TRBJ2-5,NA,NA,TGTGCCAGCAGCGCCCGACCCAATGACGAGACCCAGTACTTC,CASSARPNDETQYF
TRBV6-5,TRBJ2-1,NA,TRBD2,TGTGCCAGCAGTTATGGGCCGGGACTAGCGGAGAGAGAGCAGTTCTTC,CASSYGPGLAEREQFF
TRBV11-3,TRBJ1-1,NA,NA,TGTGCCAGCAGCTTAGGGGGGGTAGCTGAAGCTTTCTTT,CASSLGGVAEAFF
TRBV27,TRBJ2-7,NA,TRBD1,TGTGCCAGCAGGCTCCGGGACAGGGAGGCCGAGCAGTACTTC,CASRLRDREAEQYF
TRBV9,TRBJ2-3,NA,TRBD2,TGTGCCAGCAGCTTGAGGGGGACTAGTCTCACAGATACGCAGTATTTT,CASSLRGTSLTDTQYF
TRBV15,TRBJ1-5,NA,NA,TGTGCCACCAGCAGAGATCTGTGGGGGGATCAGCCCCAGCATTTT,CATSRDLWGDQPQHF
TRBV5-6,TRBJ1-5,NA,TRBD1,TGTGCCAGCAGCTTGGGGGGGGACAGGGGTCAGCCCCAGCATTTT,CASSLGGDRGQPQHF
TRBV28,TRBJ1-1,NA,TRBD1,TGTGCCAGCAGTTCAGCGGGGACAGCGAACACTGAAGCTTTCTTT,CASSSAGTANTEAFF
TRBV7-9,TRBJ2-3,NA,NA,TGTGCCAGCAGCGCGGATGGTGGCACGCAGTATTTT,CASSADGGTQYF
TRBV5-5,TRBJ2-1,NA,TRBD1,TGTGCCAGCAGCTTACTAAACGACAGGGGCCATGAGCAGTTCTTC,CASSLLNDRGHEQFF
TRBV9,TRBJ2-3,NA,NA,TGTGCCAGCAGCGTGGGGACCACAGATACGCAGTATTTT,CASSVGTTDTQYF
TRBV7-9,TRBJ2-2,NA,NA,TGTGCCAGCAGCTTCGCGAGTGCGAACACCGGGGAGCTGTTTTTT,CASSFASANTGELFF
TRBV5-4,TRBJ2-7,few,TRBD1,TGTGCCAGCAGCTTAGGGACAGGACTCTACGAGCAGTACTTC,CASSLGTGLYEQYF
TRBV11-2,TRBJ2-1,NA,TRBD2,TGTGCCAGCACCCCCTGGGGGGCTAGCGGGAGGGCCCGATACAATGAGCAGTTCTTC,CASTPWGASGRARYNEQFF
TRBV19,TRBJ2-1,NA,TRBD2,TGTGCCAGTAGTGCCCGGACTAGCTCCTACTACAATGAGCAGTTCTTC,CASSARTSSYYNEQFF
TRBV5-4,TRBJ1-2,NA,NA,TGTGCCAGCAGCAGCGGGGAACTCTATGGCTACACCTTC,CASSSGELYGYTF
TRBV5-6,TRBJ1-4,few,NA,TGTGCCAGCAGCGGGGACCCCTTGGGGAGCGAAAAACTGTTTTTT,CASSGDPLGSEKLFF
TRBV19,TRBJ2-3,NA,TRBD1,TGTGCCAGTAGTAGACAGGGGGCGCTGACAGATACGCAGTATTTT,CASSRQGALTDTQYF
TRBV6-1,TRBJ1-2,NA,TRBD1,TGTGCCAGCAGTGAAGCTGGGACAGGGGGAAACTATGGCTACACCTTC,CASSEAGTGGNYGYTF
TRBV5-5,TRBJ2-2,NA,NA,TGTGCCAGCAGCTTGGGGCGGGGGAACACCGGGGAGCTGTTTTTT,CASSLGRGNTGELFF
TRBV7-8,TRBJ2-7,NA,TRBD1,TGTGCCACCTCAGGGGGCCGAAGAACCTACGAGCAGTACTTC,CATSGGRRTYEQYF
TRBV11-1,TRBJ2-3,NA,TRBD2,TGTGCCAGCAGCTTAGGGGACTACGAGCTGACAGATACGCAGTATTTT,CASSLGDYELTDTQYF
TRBV6-1,TRBJ2-5,NA,NA,TGTGCCAGCAGTGAAGTGGTCAGACAAGAGACCCAGTACTTC,CASSEVVRQETQYF